A selection of T cell receptor beta chains follows, all from one sample in a study of blood T cell repertoires in COVID-19. Repertoires were generated with immunoSEQ multiplex PCR, while TCRdb's copy carries only in-frame clones and drops some. The repertoire includes 50,000 or so clones, 65% to 90% of them detected once, and around 15% sits in the top ten. Specimen: peripheral blood. The receptors were sampled from a man in his sixties or seventies with acute or convalescent COVID-19. CDR3s include the opening cysteine and the closing phenylalanine or tryptophan. The D gene is left open where the match is weak. Only some rows state a clone size, as once, few, many or a class for expanded clones.

D gene: TRBD2
clone size: NA
J gene: TRBJ2-1
V gene: TRBV9
CDR3 protein: CASVPGLANNEQFF
CDR3 DNA: TGTGCCAGCGTGCCGGGACTAGCGAACAATGAGCAGTTCTTC

D gene: NA
clone size: NA
J gene: TRBJ1-1
V gene: TRBV14
CDR3 protein: CASSPLDRNTEAFF
CDR3 DNA: TGTGCCAGCAGCCCCCTAGACAGGAACACTGAAGCTTTCTTT

D gene: NA
clone size: NA
J gene: TRBJ1-5
V gene: TRBV15
CDR3 protein: CATSRDARRDNQPQHF
CDR3 DNA: TGTGCCACCAGCAGGGATGCAAGGAGGGACAATCAGCCCCAGCATTTT

D gene: NA
clone size: NA
J gene: TRBJ1-6
V gene: TRBV30
CDR3 protein: CAWSVRGQGNSPLHF
CDR3 DNA: TGTGCCTGGAGTGTACGCGGCCAGGGAAATTCACCCCTCCACTTT

D gene: NA
clone size: NA
J gene: TRBJ2-1
V gene: TRBV7-8
CDR3 protein: CASSPVGRTRYNEQFF
CDR3 DNA: TGTGCCAGCAGCCCCGTCGGGCGGACTCGTTATAATGAGCAGTTCTTC

D gene: NA
clone size: once
J gene: TRBJ2-5
V gene: TRBV19
CDR3 protein: CASSSLGQNQETQYF
CDR3 DNA: TGTGCCAGTAGCAGCCTCGGACAGAACCAAGAGACCCAGTACTTC

D gene: NA
clone size: NA
J gene: TRBJ2-7
V gene: TRBV7-2
CDR3 protein: CASSLTYEQYF
CDR3 DNA: TGTGCCAGCAGCTTAACTTACGAGCAGTACTTC

D gene: TRBD2
clone size: NA
J gene: TRBJ2-5
V gene: TRBV5-1
CDR3 protein: CASSFRAGGLETQYF
CDR3 DNA: TGCGCCAGCAGCTTTCGAGCGGGAGGTTTAGAGACCCAGTACTTC

D gene: NA
clone size: NA
J gene: TRBJ2-4
V gene: TRBV7-2
CDR3 protein: CASSLASGTYTPILAKNIQYF
CDR3 DNA: TGTGCCAGCAGCTTAGCGTCGGGGACTTACACTCCCATCTTAGCCAAAAACATTCAGTACTTC

D gene: NA
clone size: NA
J gene: TRBJ2-3
V gene: TRBV10-2
CDR3 protein: CASSESGTNTQYF
CDR3 DNA: TGCGCCAGCAGTGAGTCTGGGACAAATACGCAGTATTTT

D gene: NA
clone size: NA
J gene: TRBJ2-6
V gene: TRBV11-2
CDR3 protein: CASSLPGNSVAGANVLTF
CDR3 DNA: TGTGCCAGCAGTCTACCAGGGAATTCAGTTGCTGGGGCCAACGTCCTGACTTTC

D gene: TRBD2
clone size: medium-sized
J gene: TRBJ2-3
V gene: TRBV9
CDR3 protein: CASSYPISGGGLTDTQYF
CDR3 DNA: TGTGCCAGCAGCTACCCCATCTCGGGGGGAGGACTCACAGATACGCAGTATTTT

D gene: TRBD2
clone size: NA
J gene: TRBJ2-5
V gene: TRBV28
CDR3 protein: CASSLPSGGQETQYF
CDR3 DNA: TGTGCCAGCAGTTTGCCTAGCGGGGGCCAAGAGACCCAGTACTTC

D gene: TRBD1
clone size: NA
J gene: TRBJ1-5
V gene: TRBV6-2/TRBV6-3
CDR3 protein: CASSPYLPGQLRVNQPQHF
CDR3 DNA: TGTGCCAGCAGTCCCTACTTACCGGGACAGCTACGAGTCAATCAGCCCCAGCATTTT

D gene: NA
clone size: NA
J gene: TRBJ1-2
V gene: TRBV2
CDR3 protein: CASSLSSGYTF
CDR3 DNA: TGTGCCAGCAGTTTGAGTTCCGGCTACACCTTC

D gene: NA
clone size: NA
J gene: TRBJ2-2
V gene: TRBV7-3
CDR3 protein: CASSPVSTGELFF
CDR3 DNA: TGTGCCAGCAGCCCAGTCTCCACCGGGGAGCTGTTTTTT

D gene: TRBD1
clone size: NA
J gene: TRBJ1-2
V gene: TRBV19
CDR3 protein: CATTRGTGVGYTF
CDR3 DNA: TGTGCCACCACACGCGGGACAGGGGTTGGCTACACCTTC

D gene: NA
clone size: NA
J gene: TRBJ1-1
V gene: TRBV4-3
CDR3 protein: CASSQQLRTDTEAFF
CDR3 DNA: TGCGCCAGCAGCCAACAACTAAGGACAGACACTGAAGCTTTCTTT

D gene: NA
clone size: NA
J gene: TRBJ2-1
V gene: TRBV9
CDR3 protein: CASSVMSRGSYNEQFF
CDR3 DNA: TGTGCCAGCAGCGTAATGTCCCGGGGTTCCTACAATGAGCAGTTCTTC

D gene: TRBD2
clone size: once
J gene: TRBJ2-7
V gene: TRBV30
CDR3 protein: CAWSRRGDEQYF
CDR3 DNA: TGTGCCTGGAGTCGCCGGGGGGACGAGCAGTACTTC

D gene: TRBD1
clone size: NA
J gene: TRBJ2-5
V gene: TRBV6-2/TRBV6-3
CDR3 protein: CASTPRDSVMTQYF
CDR3 DNA: TGTGCCAGCACCCCTCGGGACAGCGTAATGACCCAGTACTTC

D gene: TRBD1
clone size: NA
J gene: TRBJ1-4
V gene: TRBV4-2
CDR3 protein: CASSDSTGGEEKLFF
CDR3 DNA: TGTGCCAGCAGCGATTCAACAGGGGGGGAAGAAAAACTGTTTTTT

D gene: TRBD1
clone size: NA
J gene: TRBJ1-1
V gene: TRBV5-4
CDR3 protein: CASSDRGSTEAFF
CDR3 DNA: TGTGCCAGCAGTGACAGGGGGAGCACTGAAGCTTTCTTT

D gene: NA
clone size: NA
J gene: TRBJ1-4
V gene: TRBV9
CDR3 protein: CASSARRDSTNEKLFF
CDR3 DNA: TGTGCCAGCAGCGCACGGAGGGACTCCACCAATGAAAAACTGTTTTTT

D gene: TRBD1
clone size: NA
J gene: TRBJ2-3
V gene: TRBV5-1
CDR3 protein: CASSQQGAADTQYF
CDR3 DNA: TGCGCCAGCAGCCAACAGGGGGCCGCAGATACGCAGTATTTT

D gene: TRBD1
clone size: NA
J gene: TRBJ1-2
V gene: TRBV4-2
CDR3 protein: CASSQAQEQGGFYGYTF
CDR3 DNA: TGTGCCAGCAGCCAAGCCCAGGAACAGGGGGGGTTCTATGGCTACACCTTC